This T cell receptor beta chain derives from a study of CD8 T cells in Susac syndrome. General study points: It was acknowledged by the study that relatively few individuals were included in its TCR sequencing and HLA analysis.

After extraction with the RNeasy kit, about 0.45 to 1 ug of the RNA was reverse transcribed using random hexamers. TCRdb itself ran the immunoSEQ multiplex PCR reads through MiXCR, one entry per CDR3 protein. The table shows around 190,000 distinct CDR3 sequences, with roughly 94% occurring only once. On this clonotype: As yet, its antigen is unknown.

Controls matched for age and sex were healthy donors. The trim removed 6 bases at V and 7 bases at J, leaving 7 bases unmatched. From germline, CDR1 is MNHEY and CDR2 SVGEGT. CDR3 length: 14 amino acids. This rearrangement joins TRBV6-2 or TRBV6-3 to TRBJ2-4; TRBD1 matches at 9 bases. This TCR came from a human donor in good health. Sequencing input: CD4+ T cells from PBMCs. The CDR3 sequence is CASRPRDRENIQYF. The CDR3 nucleotides read TGTGCCAGCAGACCCCGGGACAGGGAGAACATTCAGTACTTC.